The entry below describes one T cell receptor beta chain. Germline CDR1 and CDR2: MGHRA and YSYEKL. J lost 2 bases, V lost 4 bases, and 9 bases had no gene match. The CDR3 is 17 residues long. The record originates from a study of blood T cell repertoires in COVID-19. Across the study: Sample material is recorded as cDNA or gDNA derived from T cells, B-cell-depleted T cells, or PBMCs.

Assay: immunoSEQ multiplex PCR; the TCRdb copy retains only in-frame clones and omits some. Among some 370,000 clones listed, roughly 90% were seen once. Sequenced material: peripheral blood. V and J are TRBV4-1 and TRBJ2-1; TRBD1 matches 9 bases. The sequence came from a man aged 35 to 55 with acute or convalescent COVID-19. In DNA, the CDR3 is TGCGCCAGCAGCCGAGTGGGGGGGACAGGGACCTACAATGAGCAGTTCTTC. This sequence encodes CASSRVGGTGTYNEQFF.